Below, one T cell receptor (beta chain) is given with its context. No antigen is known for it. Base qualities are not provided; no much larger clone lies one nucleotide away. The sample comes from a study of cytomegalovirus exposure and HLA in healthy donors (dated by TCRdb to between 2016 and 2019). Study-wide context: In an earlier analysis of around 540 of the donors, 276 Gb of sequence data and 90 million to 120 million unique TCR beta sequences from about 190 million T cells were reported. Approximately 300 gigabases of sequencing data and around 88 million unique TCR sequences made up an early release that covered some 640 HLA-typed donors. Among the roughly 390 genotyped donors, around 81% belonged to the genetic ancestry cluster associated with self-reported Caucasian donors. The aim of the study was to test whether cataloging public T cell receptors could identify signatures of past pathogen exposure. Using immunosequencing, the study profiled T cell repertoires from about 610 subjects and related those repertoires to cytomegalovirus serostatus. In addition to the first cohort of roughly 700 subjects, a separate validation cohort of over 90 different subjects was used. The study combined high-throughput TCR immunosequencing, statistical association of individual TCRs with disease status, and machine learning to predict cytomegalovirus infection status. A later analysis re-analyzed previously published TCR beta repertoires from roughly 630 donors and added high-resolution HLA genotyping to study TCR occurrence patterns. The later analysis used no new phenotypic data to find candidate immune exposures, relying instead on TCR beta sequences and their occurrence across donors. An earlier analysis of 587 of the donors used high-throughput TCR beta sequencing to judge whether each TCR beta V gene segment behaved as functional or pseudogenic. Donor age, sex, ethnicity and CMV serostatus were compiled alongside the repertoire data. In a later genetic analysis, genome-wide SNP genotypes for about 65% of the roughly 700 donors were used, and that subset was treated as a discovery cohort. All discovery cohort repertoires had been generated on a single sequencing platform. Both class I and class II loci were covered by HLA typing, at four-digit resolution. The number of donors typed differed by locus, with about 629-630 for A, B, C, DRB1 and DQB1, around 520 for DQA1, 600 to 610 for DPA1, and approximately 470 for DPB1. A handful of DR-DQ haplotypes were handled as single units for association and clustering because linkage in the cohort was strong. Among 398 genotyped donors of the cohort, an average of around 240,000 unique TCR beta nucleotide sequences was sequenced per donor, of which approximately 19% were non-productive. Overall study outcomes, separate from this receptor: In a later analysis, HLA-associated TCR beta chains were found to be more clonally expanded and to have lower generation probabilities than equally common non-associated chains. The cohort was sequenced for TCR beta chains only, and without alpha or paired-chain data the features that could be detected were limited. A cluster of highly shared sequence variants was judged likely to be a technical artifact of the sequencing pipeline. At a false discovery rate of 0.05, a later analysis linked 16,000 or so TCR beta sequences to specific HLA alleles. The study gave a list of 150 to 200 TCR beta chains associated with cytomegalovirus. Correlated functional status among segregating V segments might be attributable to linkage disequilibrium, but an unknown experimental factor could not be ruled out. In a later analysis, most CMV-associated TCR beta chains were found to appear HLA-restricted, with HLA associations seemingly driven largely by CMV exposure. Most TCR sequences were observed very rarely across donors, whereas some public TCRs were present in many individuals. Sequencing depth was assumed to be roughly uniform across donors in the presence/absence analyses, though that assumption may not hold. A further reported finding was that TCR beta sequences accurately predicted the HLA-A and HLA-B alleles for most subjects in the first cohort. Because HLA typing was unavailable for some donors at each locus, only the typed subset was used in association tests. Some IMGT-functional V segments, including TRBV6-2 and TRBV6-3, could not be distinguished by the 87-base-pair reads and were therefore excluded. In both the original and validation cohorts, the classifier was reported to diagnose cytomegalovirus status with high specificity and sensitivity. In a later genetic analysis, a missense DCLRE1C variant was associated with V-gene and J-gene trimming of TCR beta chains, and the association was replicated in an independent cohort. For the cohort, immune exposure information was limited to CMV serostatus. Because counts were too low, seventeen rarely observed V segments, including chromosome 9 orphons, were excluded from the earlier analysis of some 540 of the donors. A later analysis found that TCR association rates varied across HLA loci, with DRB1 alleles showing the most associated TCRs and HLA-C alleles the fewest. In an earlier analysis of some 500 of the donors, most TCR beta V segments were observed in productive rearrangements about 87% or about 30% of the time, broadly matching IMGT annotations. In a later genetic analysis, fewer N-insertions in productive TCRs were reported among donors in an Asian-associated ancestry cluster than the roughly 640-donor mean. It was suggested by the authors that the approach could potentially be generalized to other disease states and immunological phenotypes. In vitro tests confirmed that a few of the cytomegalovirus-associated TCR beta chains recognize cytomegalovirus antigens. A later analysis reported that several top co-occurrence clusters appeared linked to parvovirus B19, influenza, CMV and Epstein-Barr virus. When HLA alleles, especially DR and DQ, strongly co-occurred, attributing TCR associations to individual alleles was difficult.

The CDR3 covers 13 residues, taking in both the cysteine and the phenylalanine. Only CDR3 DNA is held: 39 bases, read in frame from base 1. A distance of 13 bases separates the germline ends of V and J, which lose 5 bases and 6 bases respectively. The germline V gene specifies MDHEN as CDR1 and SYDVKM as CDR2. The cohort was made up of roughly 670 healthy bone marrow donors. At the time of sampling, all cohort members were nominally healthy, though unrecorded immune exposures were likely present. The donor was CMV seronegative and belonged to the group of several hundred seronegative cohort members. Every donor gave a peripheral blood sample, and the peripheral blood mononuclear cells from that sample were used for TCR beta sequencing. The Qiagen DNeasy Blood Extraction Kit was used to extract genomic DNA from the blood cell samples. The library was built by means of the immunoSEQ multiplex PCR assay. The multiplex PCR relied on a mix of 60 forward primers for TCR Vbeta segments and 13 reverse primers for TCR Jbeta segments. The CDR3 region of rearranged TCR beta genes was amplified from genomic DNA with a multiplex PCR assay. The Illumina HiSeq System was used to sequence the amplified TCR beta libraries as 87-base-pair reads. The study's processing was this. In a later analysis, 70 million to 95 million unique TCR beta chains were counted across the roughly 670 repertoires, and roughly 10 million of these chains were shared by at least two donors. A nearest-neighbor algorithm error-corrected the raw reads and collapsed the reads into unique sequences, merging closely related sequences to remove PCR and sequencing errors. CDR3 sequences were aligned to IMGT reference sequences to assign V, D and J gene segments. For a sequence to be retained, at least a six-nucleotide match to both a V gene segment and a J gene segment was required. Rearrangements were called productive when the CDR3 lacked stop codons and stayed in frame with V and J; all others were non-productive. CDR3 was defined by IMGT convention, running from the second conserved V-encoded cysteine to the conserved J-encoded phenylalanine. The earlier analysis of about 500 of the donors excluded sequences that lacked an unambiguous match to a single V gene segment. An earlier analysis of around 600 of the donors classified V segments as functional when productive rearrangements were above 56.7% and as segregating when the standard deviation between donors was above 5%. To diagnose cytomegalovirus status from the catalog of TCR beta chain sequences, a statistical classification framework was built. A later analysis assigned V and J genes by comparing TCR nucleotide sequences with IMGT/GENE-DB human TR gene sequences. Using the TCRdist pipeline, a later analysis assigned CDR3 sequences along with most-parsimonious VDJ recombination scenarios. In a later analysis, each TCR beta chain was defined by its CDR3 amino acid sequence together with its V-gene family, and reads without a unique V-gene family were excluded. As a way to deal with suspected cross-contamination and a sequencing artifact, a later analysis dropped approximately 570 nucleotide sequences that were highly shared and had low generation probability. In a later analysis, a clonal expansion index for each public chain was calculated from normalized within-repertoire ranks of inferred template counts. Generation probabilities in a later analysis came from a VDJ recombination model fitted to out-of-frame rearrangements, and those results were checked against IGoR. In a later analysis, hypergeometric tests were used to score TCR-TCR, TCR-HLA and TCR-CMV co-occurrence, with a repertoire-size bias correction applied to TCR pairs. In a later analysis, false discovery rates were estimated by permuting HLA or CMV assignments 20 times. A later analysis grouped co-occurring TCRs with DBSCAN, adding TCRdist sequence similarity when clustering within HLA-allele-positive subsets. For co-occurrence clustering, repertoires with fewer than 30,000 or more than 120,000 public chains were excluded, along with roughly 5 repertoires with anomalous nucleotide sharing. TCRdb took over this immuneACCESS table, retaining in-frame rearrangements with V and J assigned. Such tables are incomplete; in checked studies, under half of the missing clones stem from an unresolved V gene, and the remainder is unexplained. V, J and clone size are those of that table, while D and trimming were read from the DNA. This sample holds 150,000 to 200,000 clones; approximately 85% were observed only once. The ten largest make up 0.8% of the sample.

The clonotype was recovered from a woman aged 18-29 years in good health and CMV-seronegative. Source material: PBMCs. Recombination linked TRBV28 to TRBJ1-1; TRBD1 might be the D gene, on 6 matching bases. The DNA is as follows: TGTGCCAGCAGTCCAACTTACAGGGCTGAAGCTTTCTTT. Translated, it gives CASSPTYRAEAFF.